The following is a T cell receptor beta chain sequence with its context. The data derive from a study of PD-L1 blockade in urothelial cancer. Study-level background: Patients with male sex and bladder-origin urothelial cancer accounted for twenty-five of 29 enrolled.

The data were produced by immunoSEQ multiplex PCR, yet TCRdb's version contains in-frame clones alone and is incomplete. Counted here are about 30,000 clones, about 87% occurring once; the ten biggest clones make up more than 3%. V shed 10 bases, J shed 2 bases, and the junction held 12 bases outside the gene matches. CDR1 is SGDLS and CDR2 is YYNGEE in the germline V gene. This CDR3 comprises 14 residues. The TCR comes from a man aged 50-59 years with urothelial cancer. The gene calls are TRBV9 and TRBJ2-7; 7 nucleotides agree with TRBD2. This sample comprised PBMCs, obtained around atezolizumab (anti-PD-L1) treatment. CDR3 residues: CAGGGQGVTYEQYF. CDR3 nucleotide sequence: TGTGCCGGGGGAGGGCAGGGAGTCACCTACGAGCAGTACTTC.